This paragraph covers one T cell receptor beta chain sequence. Antigen: not known. From germline, CDR1 is SGHNT and CDR2 YYREEE (reference sequence). With V trimmed by 2 bases and J by 10 bases, 10 bases remained unmatched. The CDR3 is made up of 14 amino acids. This entry belongs to a study of cytomegalovirus exposure and HLA in healthy donors. Overall study: About 85 million unique TCR sequences came from HLA-typed donors in an early release.

General study results and limits: TCR beta chains associated with HLA were, in a later analysis, more clonally expanded than equally common others. A highly shared variant cluster was judged a likely technical artifact.

Vbeta (60) and Jbeta (13) primers were used in the PCR. Per the study methods: In a later analysis, of about 80 million unique beta chains, roughly 10 million appeared in at least two donors. TCRdb's copy holds only in-frame clones and misses some; the assay was immunoSEQ multiplex PCR. That table is the source of V, J and clone size, and D and trimming were worked out from the DNA. The table lists roughly 160,000 clones, roughly 80% of them singletons. The clonotype originates from a male donor in good health and CMV-seronegative. Specimen: PBMCs. V usage is TRBV5-4 and J usage is TRBJ2-3; 7 nucleotides line up with TRBD1. The DNA for the CDR3 is TGTGCCAGCAGCTTAGGGGGCTGCCGGGATGCGCAGTATTTT. It yields the protein CASSLGGCRDAQYF.